This note documents a single T cell receptor beta chain sequence. In the authors' methods: Quantification of nucleated cells was approximated via reference gene primer amplification. Here immunoSEQ multiplex PCR was the method, and the copy in TCRdb shows in-frame clones only, minus some. From that table come the V and J calls and clone size; the DNA was used to work out D and trimming. The table lists some 200,000 clones, around 90% of them singletons. These data come from a study of blood T cell repertoires in COVID-19. Study summary: The study drew acute and convalescent COVID-19 samples from the United States, Italy and Spain. T cells, B-cell-depleted T cells, or PBMCs provided the cDNA or gDNA that served as material.

The CDR3 spans 15 residues. Looked up from germline, CDR1 is LNHDA and CDR2 is SQIVND (reference sequence). Trimming shortened V by 6 bases and J by 4 bases, and 18 bases separated the two germline ends. Sequenced material: peripheral blood. V is TRBV19 and J is TRBJ1-1; D not certain. This receptor was obtained from a woman aged 18-30 years who had recovered from COVID-19. CDR3 protein: CASSHLPSEGTEAFF. CDR3 nucleotides: TGTGCCAGTAGCCACCTCCCCTCCGAGGGCACTGAAGCTTTCTTT. Variable domain in full (rest from reference TRBV19 and TRBJ1-1): DGGITQSPKYLFRKEGQNVTLSCEQNLNHDAMYWYRQDPGQGLRLIYYSQIVNDFQKGDIAEGYSVSREKKESFPLTVTSAQKNPTAFYLCASSHLPSEGTEAFFGQGTRLTVV.